Listed below are T cell receptor beta chains from one sample, sequenced in a study of blood T cell repertoires in COVID-19. Produced via immunoSEQ multiplex PCR; TCRdb's table is partial and in-frame only. The table lists 230,000 or so clones, around 86% of them singletons, with more than 3.5% in the top ten. Sequencing used PBMCs or T cells enriched from blood (not recorded which). These receptors were collected from a woman aged 35 to 49 with acute COVID-19. Both conserved end residues are part of each CDR3. Each record gives: V gene, clone size, J gene, D gene, CDR3 DNA, CDR3 protein. A D gene is named only where the DNA matches it firmly. Rows may omit the clone size; those that give it use once, few, many or a size class.

TRBV5-5	.	TRBJ2-7	TRBD1	TGTGCCAGCAGCCCCTGGACAGGGGGCCGTAGCTCCTACGAGCAGTACTTC	CASSPWTGGRSSYEQYF
TRBV25-1	many	TRBJ1-1	TRBD1	TGTGCCAGCAGCAACATCGCAGGGGGCACTGAAGCTTTCTTT	CASSNIAGGTEAFF
TRBV6-5	once	TRBJ1-1	.	TGTGCCAGCAGACCGCCCGGGGGCACTGAAGCTTTCTTT	CASRPPGGTEAFF
TRBV5-1	.	TRBJ2-3	TRBD2	TGCGCCAGCAGCTTAATAGCGGGGGGGACGAGCACAGATACGCAGTATTTT	CASSLIAGGTSTDTQYF
TRBV7-9	.	TRBJ1-2	.	TGTGCCAGCAGCCCCCCTCCAGGGGTTGGTGGCTACACCTTC	CASSPPPGVGGYTF
TRBV10-1	.	TRBJ1-1	.	TGCGCCAGCAGTGAGCTTAGGGGGATCTACACTGAAGCTTTCTTT	CASSELRGIYTEAFF
TRBV9	.	TRBJ2-1	.	TGTGCCAGCAGCGTAGTATCGAGTAATGAGCAGTTCTTC	CASSVVSSNEQFF
TRBV27	.	TRBJ1-5	TRBD1	TGTGCCAGCAGTTCCTCGACAGGGAGCAATCAGCCCCAGCATTTT	CASSSSTGSNQPQHF
TRBV6-1	.	TRBJ2-1	TRBD1	TGTGCCAGCAGTGACCCCAGAGAGACAGGGGCCTACAATGAGCAGTTCTTC	CASSDPRETGAYNEQFF
TRBV6-5	few	TRBJ2-7	TRBD1	TGTGCCACCCTTTCCAGGGGGCGAGGCGAGCAGTACTTC	CATLSRGRGEQYF
TRBV7-2	.	TRBJ1-5	.	TGTGCCAGCAGCTCGGACAGAGTCAATCAGCCCCAGCATTTT	CASSSDRVNQPQHF
TRBV19	.	TRBJ1-5	TRBD1	TGTGCCAGTAGTATGAACAGGGGAACCAATCAGCCCCAGCATTTT	CASSMNRGTNQPQHF
TRBV6-5	.	TRBJ2-1	TRBD2	TGTGCCAGCAGTTCAGATAGCGGGGGGATTATGAATGAGCAGTTCTTC	CASSSDSGGIMNEQFF
TRBV2	.	TRBJ1-4	TRBD1	TGTGCCAGCAAGGAGGGGGCAGTAGAAAAACTGTTTTTT	CASKEGAVEKLFF
TRBV5-1	.	TRBJ2-1	.	TGCGCCAGCTGCGTCGAAGGCGCTAGCTCCTACAATGAGCAGTTCTTC	CASCVEGASSYNEQFF
TRBV27	once	TRBJ1-2	.	TGTGCCAGCAGTTTAAAACCAGGTACTAACTATGGCTACACCTTC	CASSLKPGTNYGYTF
TRBV6-1	once	TRBJ1-4	TRBD1	TGTGCCAGCAGTGAAGGGACAGGTAGTGAAAAACTGTTTTTT	CASSEGTGSEKLFF
TRBV7-2	few	TRBJ1-2	.	TGTGCCAGCAGCCAAGACAGAAACTATGGCTACACCTTC	CASSQDRNYGYTF
TRBV5-6	.	TRBJ2-3	TRBD2	TGTGCCAGCAGCTTTAGCGGGGGGGCCGCAGATACGCAGTATTTT	CASSFSGGAADTQYF
TRBV14	.	TRBJ1-1	.	TGTGCCAGCAGCCAAGAGTGGGGCCGGAACACTGAAGCTTTCTTT	CASSQEWGRNTEAFF
TRBV11-3	.	TRBJ2-1	TRBD1	TGTGCCAGCAGCTTAGATCGAGGGACGACAGGGACCAATGAGCAGTTCTTC	CASSLDRGTTGTNEQFF
TRBV19	once	TRBJ2-7	.	TGTGCCAGTAGTATTGGAGGATCCGAGCAGTACTTC	CASSIGGSEQYF
TRBV14	.	TRBJ2-7	TRBD2	TGTGCCAGCAGCCAAGAGGGACTAGCGAGATTTCCAGCCTACGAGCAGTACTTC	CASSQEGLARFPAYEQYF
TRBV7-8	.	TRBJ2-2	.	TGTGCCAGCAGCTTAGACAGGATGAACACCGGGGAGCTGTTTTTT	CASSLDRMNTGELFF
TRBV10-3	.	TRBJ2-4	TRBD1	TGTGCCATCAGTGAGGCGACAGGGATTATAGACATTCAGTACTTC	CAISEATGIIDIQYF
TRBV3-1/TRBV3-2	.	TRBJ1-2	.	TGTGCCAGCAGGGAACAGGGTCGCTATGGCTACACCTTC	CASREQGRYGYTF
TRBV9	.	TRBJ1-1	.	TGTGCCAGCAGCGGACGGACGGGGAGGAACACTGAAGCTTTCTTT	CASSGRTGRNTEAFF
TRBV12-3/TRBV12-4	.	TRBJ1-1	.	TGTGCCAGCAGTTTACCGGTCTCTGAAGCTTTCTTT	CASSLPVSEAFF
TRBV19	few	TRBJ1-6	.	TGTGCCAGAGTGGGGCCTGGGGATTCACCCCTCCACTTT	CARVGPGDSPLHF
TRBV9	.	TRBJ1-3	TRBD1	TGTGCCAGCAGTCAAGGACAGGGAAGGCCTGGAAACACCATATATTTT	CASSQGQGRPGNTIYF
TRBV3-1/TRBV3-2	.	TRBJ1-1	.	TGTGCCAGCAGCCAGGCAGGGAAGAACACTGAAGCTTTCTTT	CASSQAGKNTEAFF
TRBV7-9	.	TRBJ1-5	TRBD1	TGTGCCAGCAGCTTAATCGGACAGGTCAATCAGCCCCAGCATTTT	CASSLIGQVNQPQHF
TRBV4-1	.	TRBJ1-1	TRBD1	TGCGCCAGCAGCCGCCCCCGGGACAGGGACACTGAAGCTTTCTTT	CASSRPRDRDTEAFF
TRBV24-1	.	TRBJ1-5	.	TGTGCCACCAGAGACAGGTCTACCCAGCCCCAGCATTTT	CATRDRSTQPQHF
TRBV7-9	.	TRBJ1-2	.	TGTGCCAGCAGCTTGGCATCCCCTAACTATGGCTACACCTTC	CASSLASPNYGYTF
TRBV2	.	TRBJ2-1	TRBD2	TGTGCCAGAGGACTAGCGGGGGCTGAATCCCCGTTCTTC	CARGLAGAESPFF
TRBV9	.	TRBJ2-2	.	TGTGCCAGCAGCGTACGGAACAGGGCGAACACCGGGGAGCTGTTTTTT	CASSVRNRANTGELFF
TRBV7-8	.	TRBJ1-4	.	TGTGCCAGCAGCTTAGTCGCAGGCACTAATGAAAAACTGTTTTTT	CASSLVAGTNEKLFF
TRBV5-4	once	TRBJ2-1	.	TGTGCCAGCAGCCAGGGGAGTGAGCAGTTCTTC	CASSQGSEQFF
TRBV6-1	.	TRBJ1-6	.	TGTGCCAGCAGTGAAGTCTTTCTTGACAGGCATAATTCACCCCTCCACTTT	CASSEVFLDRHNSPLHF
TRBV9	.	TRBJ1-5	TRBD1	TGTGCCAGCAGCCCCGGGACAGGGGGCGCGGGGGCTCAGCCCCAGCATTTT	CASSPGTGGAGAQPQHF
TRBV7-2	.	TRBJ1-1	.	TGTGCCAGCAGCCGACGGACAGATACTGAAGCTTTCTTT	CASSRRTDTEAFF
TRBV6-1	once	TRBJ1-4	.	TGTGCCAGCAGTGAAGAGCTCGCAACTAATGAAAAACTGTTTTTT	CASSEELATNEKLFF
TRBV5-6	.	TRBJ1-1	.	TGTGCCAGCAGCTCCGGGGGGGTCGCTGAAGCTTTCTTT	CASSSGGVAEAFF
TRBV3-1/TRBV3-2	.	TRBJ2-1	.	TGTGCCAGCAGGTCTCACAGGAGCTCCTACAATGAGCAGTTCTTC	CASRSHRSSYNEQFF
TRBV4-2	.	TRBJ1-2	.	TGTGCCAGCAGCCAAGATCCCCAGGGTGGGGCCTATGGCTACACCTTC	CASSQDPQGGAYGYTF
TRBV10-3	.	TRBJ1-6	.	TGTGCCATCAGTGAGGGGCATCGAAATTCACCCCTCCACTTT	CAISEGHRNSPLHF
TRBV25-1	.	TRBJ2-5	.	TGTGCCAGCAGTGAAGGGGCCTTTACGTGGGAGACCCAGTACTTC	CASSEGAFTWETQYF
TRBV9	.	TRBJ1-3	.	TGTGCCAGCAGCGTAGGAGGGGGATCTGGAAACACCATATATTTT	CASSVGGGSGNTIYF
TRBV11-1	few	TRBJ2-1	TRBD2	TGTGCCAGCAGCTTAGGAAGCGGGGGCTCCTACAATGAGCAGTTCTTC	CASSLGSGGSYNEQFF
TRBV27	.	TRBJ2-5	.	TGTGCCAGCAGTCCCCTTGGGGAGGAGGAGACCCAGTACTTC	CASSPLGEEETQYF
TRBV5-1	.	TRBJ2-7	.	TGCGCCAGCAGCTTGTGGGGGGGCCTCTCCTACGAGCAGTACTTC	CASSLWGGLSYEQYF
TRBV14	.	TRBJ1-4	.	TGTGCCAGCAGCGAGGGCTACACAAATGAAAAACTGTTTTTT	CASSEGYTNEKLFF
TRBV18	.	TRBJ1-4	.	TGTGCCAGCTCACCACGGGCTCCAGGGTCGACTAATGAAAAACTGTTTTTT	CASSPRAPGSTNEKLFF
TRBV19	.	TRBJ2-3	.	TGTGCCAGTAGTTTTCGGGGAACGTCAGATACGCAGTATTTT	CASSFRGTSDTQYF
TRBV12-5	.	TRBJ1-3	TRBD1	TGTGCTAGTGGTTTGGTAATGACAGGGGTTAGTAGGTACACCATATATTTT	CASGLVMTGVSRYTIYF
TRBV6-2/TRBV6-3	.	TRBJ2-5	TRBD2	TGTGCCAGCAGCCAGCCGGGCGGGGGAGCCGGCCAAGAGACCCAGTACTTC	CASSQPGGGAGQETQYF
TRBV6-4	.	TRBJ2-3	.	TGTGCCAGCAGGGCCTATCTCTCGGGGACAGATACGCAGTATTTT	CASRAYLSGTDTQYF
TRBV19	.	TRBJ1-1	TRBD1	TGTGCCAGTAGGAATGACAGGGGGGTTGAAGCTTTCTTT	CASRNDRGVEAFF
TRBV5-1	.	TRBJ1-1	.	TGCGCCAGCAGCTCGACAGGTTTTAACACTGAAGCTTTCTTT	CASSSTGFNTEAFF